The 25 T cell receptor beta chains given below trace back to one sample, sequenced in a study of blood T cell repertoires in COVID-19. The assay was immunoSEQ multiplex PCR, and TCRdb's table has in-frame clones only and misses some. Here the sample spans roughly 230,000 clones, around four fifths being singletons. Sequencing was carried out using peripheral blood. The receptors shown here come from a man aged 40-55 years with active or convalescent COVID-19.

The chain couples TRBV7-9 to TRBJ2-1; 13 positions agree with TRBD2. V lost 1 base, J lost 1 base, and 7 bases stayed unmatched. Germline CDR1 is SEHNR and CDR2 is FQNEAQ (reference sequence). There are 19 residues in the CDR3. Here the CDR3 DNA reads TGTGCCAGCAGCTTAGTGGGACTAGCGGGATTGCGATCCTACAATGAGCAGTTCTTC. Residues: CASSLVGLAGLRSYNEQFF.

The genes are TRBV2 and TRBJ2-5, with 7 nucleotides matching TRBD1. Trimming cost V 5 bases and J 10 bases; bases outside gene matches: 7. Germline assignment: CDR1 SNHLY and CDR2 FYNNEI. The CDR3 extends over 12 amino acids. CDR3 region: CASSQTGSGQYF. CDR3 DNA: TGTGCCAGCAGTCAGACAGGGAGCGGCCAGTACTTC. Full variable domain (rest looked up from reference TRBV2 and TRBJ2-5): EPEVTQTPSHQVTQMGQEVILRCVPISNHLYFYWYRQILGQKVEFLVSFYNNEISEKSEIFDDQFSVERPDGSNFTLKIRSTKLEDSAMYFCASSQTGSGQYFGPGTRLLVL.

The chain is built from TRBV30 and TRBJ1-4; possibly TRBD1 for D (6 bases). Germline V CDR1 and CDR2: GTSNPN, SVGIG (reference sequence). The length of the CDR3 is 13 residues. Trimming removed 8 bases at V and 5 bases at J, with 15 bases between. CDR3 amino acids: CARQGHTNEKLFF. CDR3 DNA: TGTGCCCGCCAGGGACACACGAATGAAAAACTGTTTTTT.

This clone was recorded only once. The V call is TRBV5-1, the J call TRBJ2-2, with 8 bases aligning to TRBD2. CDR1 and CDR2 (germline): SGHRS, YFSETQ. Trimming at V came to 0 bases and at J to 6 bases, leaving 4 bases not matched to a gene. The CDR3 has 15 amino acids. Written as DNA, the CDR3 is TGCGCCAGCAGCTTGGCCACCGGGGGGGCCGGGGAGCTGTTTTTT. It encodes CASSLATGGAGELFF.

In this sample, this clone turned up once. The chain joins TRBV6-5 to TRBJ2-3; weak D call: TRBD1 (5 bases). The V and J ends lost 8 bases and 4 bases respectively, with 16 bases between them. CDR3 size: 14 residues. Germline lookup yields CDR1 MNHEY and CDR2 SVGAGI. CDR3 coding DNA: TGTGCCAGCGGGCGGCCAGGGTGGGCAGATACGCAGTATTTT. Translated: CASGRPGWADTQYF.

This chain joins TRBV19 and TRBJ1-2; D is perhaps TRBD1 (5 bases). The CDR3 contains 17 residues. The germline V gene encodes CDR1 LNHDA and CDR2 SQIVND (reference sequence). V lost 0 bases, J lost 8 bases, and 22 bases lay in between. The CDR3 coding sequence is TGTGCCAGTAGTATAGACCCTAATAGGGGAGGACGGCGGGGCTACACCTTC. Its protein product is CASSIDPNRGGRRGYTF.

In its sample, this clone was seen once. J is TRBJ1-2 and V is TRBV5-1; TRBD1 agrees at 10 bases. Trimming cost V 1 base and J 8 bases; bases outside gene matches: 5. The CDR3 is 14 residues long. Germline V gene lookup returns CDR1 SGHRS and CDR2 YFSETQ. The chain's CDR3 is CASSLQGTGEGYTF. CDR3 DNA: TGCGCCAGCAGCTTGCAGGGGACAGGGGAAGGCTACACCTTC.

The chain links TRBV2 to TRBJ1-4; 9 nucleotides align to TRBD1. The V and J ends lost 5 bases and 4 bases, in that order; junction bases with no gene match: 8. Per the germline V gene, CDR1 is SNHLY and CDR2 is FYNNEI. The CDR3 has 16 amino acids. The CDR3 loop reads CASSSDRGRINEKLFF. CDR3 DNA sequence: TGTGCCAGCAGTTCGGACAGGGGACGCATTAATGAAAAACTGTTTTTT.

The gene calls are TRBV4-3 and TRBJ2-7; D is uncertain. The germline V and J ends were trimmed by 0 bases and 12 bases, with 15 bases remaining between them. In germline, CDR1 is LGHNA, CDR2 YSLEER. The CDR3 has 13 amino acids. CDR3 sequence reads: CASSQDLAAPPYF. CDR3 bases: TGCGCCAGCAGCCAAGATCTGGCGGCGCCACCGTACTTC.

This clone was picked up one time. This chain connects TRBV7-2 to TRBJ1-4; D is possibly TRBD1 (5 bases). The CDR3 is made up of 13 amino acids. Per germline, CDR1 SGHTA and CDR2 FQGNSA. V gave up 5 bases and J gave up 7 bases, with 11 bases separating them. CDR3 amino acids: CASSLGESEKLFF. In DNA, the CDR3 is TGTGCCAGCAGCCTAGGGGAGAGTGAAAAACTGTTTTTT.

The rearrangement joins TRBV12-3 or TRBV12-4 to TRBJ1-5, with D perhaps TRBD1 (6 bases). The germline V and J ends were trimmed by 6 bases and 9 bases, with 12 bases remaining between them. This CDR3 is built from 12 residues. This CDR3 reads CASRKGESPQHF. The CDR3 nucleotides read TGTGCCAGCAGGAAGGGGGAATCGCCCCAGCATTTT.

This clone was seen more than once but under ten times. The V call is TRBV6-1, the J call TRBJ1-6, with D possibly being TRBD1 (5 bases). CDR1 and CDR2 (germline): MNHNS, SASEGT. The V and J ends lost 3 bases and 0 bases respectively, with 12 bases between them. This CDR3 has 17 amino acids. DNA of the CDR3: TGTGCCAGCAGTGAGCTGGACACCGTCTCCTATAATTCACCCCTCCACTTT. This translates into CASSELDTVSYNSPLHF.

The chain links TRBV18 to TRBJ1-6; 7 nucleotides match TRBD1. The CDR3 has 14 amino acids. Germline V gene sequence: CDR1 KGHSH, CDR2 LQKENI. J gave up 10 bases and V 2 bases, and 5 bases lay outside the gene matches. The CDR3 loop reads CASSPRDSPSPLHF. In nucleotides, the CDR3 is TGTGCCAGCTCACCAAGGGACAGCCCGTCACCCCTCCACTTT.

The rearrangement joins TRBV29-1 to TRBJ1-2; 7 nucleotides align to TRBD1. The CDR3 contains 16 residues. V gave up 5 bases and J gave up 4 bases; unmatched junction bases: 16. From germline, CDR1 is SQVTM and CDR2 ANQGSEA. The CDR3 sequence is CSVPSPSTGVSYGYTF. CDR3 DNA: TGCAGCGTTCCTTCACCTTCTACAGGGGTTTCCTATGGCTACACCTTC.

The chain has TRBV30 and TRBJ2-7, with D possibly being TRBD2 (6 bases). This CDR3 has 16 amino acids. Deletions cut 0 bases from V and 3 bases from J, with 18 bases between. Germline values: CDR1 GTSNPN, CDR2 SVGIG (reference sequence). The CDR3 protein is CAWSVFNLVEGYEQYF. The CDR3 nucleotides read TGTGCCTGGAGTGTTTTTAATCTAGTGGAGGGCTACGAGCAGTACTTC.

The chain has TRBV6-4 and TRBJ2-3; tentative D call: TRBD1 (6 bases). Germline V gene lookup returns CDR1 MRHNA and CDR2 SNTAGT. The ends were cut back, 4 bases at V and 1 base at J, with 6 bases in the middle. The CDR3 consists of 13 residues. CDR3 loop: CASSGQGTDTQYF. The CDR3 nucleotides read TGTGCCAGCAGTGGACAGGGCACAGATACGCAGTATTTT.

CDR3: CASSRGTSGGPRRDNEQFF. Here the CDR3 DNA reads TGTGCCAGCAGCCGGGGGACTAGCGGGGGGCCTCGACGAGACAATGAGCAGTTCTTC. The chain couples TRBV3-1 (or the pseudogene TRBV3-2) to TRBJ2-1; 15 bases align to TRBD2. Trimming cost V 4 bases and J 5 bases; bases outside gene matches: 12. Germline loops: CDR1 LGHDT, CDR2 YNNKEL (reference sequence). This CDR3 has 19 amino acids.

The gene calls are TRBV19 and TRBJ1-1; a possible D gene is TRBD1 (6 bases). The CDR3 runs to 14 residues. Deletions cut 6 bases from V and 3 bases from J, with 14 bases between. CDR1 and CDR2 from the germline V gene are LNHDA and SQIVND (reference sequence). The CDR3 DNA is TGTGCCAGTAGAGAGACAGGCATTTACACTGAAGCTTTCTTT. It translates to CASRETGIYTEAFF.

J is TRBJ2-5 and V is TRBV5-6; 10 bases fit TRBD2. The J segment lost 4 bases and the V segment lost 2 bases, leaving 2 bases of the junction unmatched. Germline V lookup: CDR1 SGHDT, CDR2 YYEEEE. There are 14 residues in the CDR3. The CDR3, as DNA: TGTGCCAGCAGCTTCAGCGGGGGGGCAGAGACCCAGTACTTC. Its protein is CASSFSGGAETQYF.

The V call is TRBV4-2, the J call TRBJ2-3; TRBD2 might be the D (5 bases). CDR3 length: 17 residues. V was cut by 0 bases and J by 0 bases, with 13 bases left in between. Germline lookup yields CDR1 LGHNA and CDR2 YNFKEQ. CDR3 region: CASSQDKFSASTDTQYF. Here the CDR3 DNA reads TGTGCCAGCAGCCAAGATAAATTTAGCGCCAGCACAGATACGCAGTATTTT.

The chain is built from TRBV7-9 and TRBJ2-2; D perhaps matches TRBD2 (6 bases). The CDR3 extends over 13 amino acids. Trimming pared 4 bases from V and 7 bases from J, leaving 10 bases between. Looked up from germline, CDR1 is SEHNR and CDR2 is FQNEAQ (reference sequence). The CDR3 coding sequence is TGTGCCAGCAGCTCTCAGGGAGGCGGGGAGCTGTTTTTT. It yields the protein CASSSQGGGELFF.

The genes are TRBV5-4 and TRBJ2-6; a weak D match, TRBD1 (5 bases). This CDR3 is 20 amino acids long. V lost 2 bases, J lost 0 bases, and 21 bases lay in between. CDR1 and CDR2 from the germline V gene are SGHNT and YYREEE (reference sequence). CDR3 sequence reads: CASSFARAPLPFSGANVLTF. As DNA, the CDR3 is TGTGCCAGCAGCTTTGCCAGGGCCCCTTTACCGTTCTCTGGGGCCAACGTCCTGACTTTC.

Here the CDR3 DNA reads TGTGCCAGCGCCGTGACAGGGGACTCTGGAAACACCATATATTTT. This encodes CASAVTGDSGNTIYF. The chain links TRBV9 to TRBJ1-3; 8 positions match TRBD1. Germline V gives CDR1 SGDLS, CDR2 YYNGEE. The CDR3 has 15 residues. J was trimmed by 0 bases and V by 7 bases; bases with no gene match: 6.

The CDR3: CASSPGQALGGYTF. Here the CDR3 DNA reads TGTGCCAGCTCACCCGGACAGGCCTTGGGGGGCTACACCTTC. V is TRBV18 and J is TRBJ1-2; 7 nucleotides match TRBD1. The J segment lost 8 bases and the V segment lost 3 bases, leaving 9 bases of the junction unmatched. This CDR3 region has 14 residues. Looked up from germline, CDR1 is KGHSH and CDR2 is LQKENI.

The chain combines TRBV9 with TRBJ1-2, with D possibly matching TRBD1 (6 bases). The V gene lost 4 bases and the J gene lost 8 bases, with 15 bases spanning the gap. The CDR3 spans 13 residues. The germline gives CDR1 SGDLS, CDR2 YYNGEE. The CDR3, as DNA: TGTGCCAGCAGCCTCCAGGCAGGGGAGGGCTACACCTTC. It encodes CASSLQAGEGYTF.